This is a list of T cell receptor beta chains from one sample in a study of blood T cell repertoires in COVID-19. The table came from immunoSEQ multiplex PCR; TCRdb's copy has only in-frame clones and leaves some out. The sample yields around 150,000 clones, around 84% seen once. Sequencing used PBMCs or T cells enriched from blood (not recorded which). The receptors originated from a man between 35 and 55 years old who had recovered from COVID-19. The CDR3 runs from the conserved cysteine through the conserved F or W. The order of the fields is CDR3 DNA, CDR3 protein, V gene, D gene, clone size, J gene. The D gene is left open where the match is weak. For some rows the clone size is stated as once, few or many, or as a class when expanded; others skip it.

cdr3_nt: TGTGCCATCAGTGAACTAGCGGGGGGGCACAGTGATAACTATGAGCAGTTCTTC
cdr3_aa: CAISELAGGHSDNYEQFF
v_call: TRBV10-3
d_call: TRBD2
clone_size: once
j_call: TRBJ2-1

cdr3_nt: TGTGCCAGCAGAGGGGACAATGGGTGGCCCCAGCATTTT
cdr3_aa: CASRGDNGWPQHF
v_call: TRBV2
d_call: .
clone_size: .
j_call: TRBJ1-5

cdr3_nt: TGTGCCAGCACTGAACTGGGAGATCAGCCCCAGCATTTT
cdr3_aa: CASTELGDQPQHF
v_call: TRBV2
d_call: .
clone_size: .
j_call: TRBJ1-5

cdr3_nt: TGTGCCAGCAGGGAGAGCACTGAAGCTTTCTTT
cdr3_aa: CASRESTEAFF
v_call: TRBV2
d_call: .
clone_size: once
j_call: TRBJ1-1

cdr3_nt: TGTGCCAGCAGAATGGGACAGAACACCGGGGAGCTGTTTTTT
cdr3_aa: CASRMGQNTGELFF
v_call: TRBV6-8
d_call: .
clone_size: .
j_call: TRBJ2-2

cdr3_nt: TGTGCCAGCAGCAAAACCGACAGGGGTCCTCTCTCTGGGGCCAACGTCCTGACTTTC
cdr3_aa: CASSKTDRGPLSGANVLTF
v_call: TRBV21-1
d_call: .
clone_size: few
j_call: TRBJ2-6

cdr3_nt: TGCGCCAGCAGCTTGTTAACCGGACAGGGGAACGCCGGGACAGATACGCAGTATTTT
cdr3_aa: CASSLLTGQGNAGTDTQYF
v_call: TRBV5-1
d_call: TRBD1
clone_size: .
j_call: TRBJ2-3

cdr3_nt: TGCAGCGTTGTGGACAGGGTGGGTCAGCCCCAGCATTTT
cdr3_aa: CSVVDRVGQPQHF
v_call: TRBV29-1
d_call: TRBD1
clone_size: .
j_call: TRBJ1-5

cdr3_nt: TGTGCCAGCAGTCGACAGGGTCAAGTCGCTCGTGGCTACACCTTC
cdr3_aa: CASSRQGQVARGYTF
v_call: TRBV5-8
d_call: TRBD1
clone_size: .
j_call: TRBJ1-2

cdr3_nt: TGCGCCAGCAGCCCCAGGGGCTACGAGCAGTACTTC
cdr3_aa: CASSPRGYEQYF
v_call: TRBV5-1
d_call: .
clone_size: .
j_call: TRBJ2-7

cdr3_nt: TGTGCCCAGGGCCCGACCCCTCCTGGCACAGATACGCAGTATTTT
cdr3_aa: CAQGPTPPGTDTQYF
v_call: TRBV7-9
d_call: .
clone_size: many
j_call: TRBJ2-3

cdr3_nt: TGTGCCAGTTTGGGGGGAGGCTCTGGCTACACCTTC
cdr3_aa: CASLGGGSGYTF
v_call: TRBV6-6
d_call: .
clone_size: .
j_call: TRBJ1-2

cdr3_nt: TGTGCCAGCAGCTTAACGGGGGCCGCAGATACGCAGTATTTT
cdr3_aa: CASSLTGAADTQYF
v_call: TRBV7-3
d_call: .
clone_size: .
j_call: TRBJ2-3

cdr3_nt: TGCGCCAGCAGCTCCACATATACGGGAAACACCATATATTTT
cdr3_aa: CASSSTYTGNTIYF
v_call: TRBV5-1
d_call: .
clone_size: few
j_call: TRBJ1-3

cdr3_nt: TGTGCCAGCAGCGTAGGGACAGGGCTCTCCAATGAGCAGTTCTTC
cdr3_aa: CASSVGTGLSNEQFF
v_call: TRBV9
d_call: TRBD1
clone_size: .
j_call: TRBJ2-1

cdr3_nt: TGTGCCAGCAGCTTAGTCCACGGGAGCAATGAGCAGTTCTTC
cdr3_aa: CASSLVHGSNEQFF
v_call: TRBV11-3
d_call: .
clone_size: .
j_call: TRBJ2-1

cdr3_nt: TGTGCCAGCAGTAGGGGGGGGAACACCGGGGAGCTGTTTTTT
cdr3_aa: CASSRGGNTGELFF
v_call: TRBV6-5
d_call: .
clone_size: .
j_call: TRBJ2-2

cdr3_nt: TGTGCCAGCAGCCAAGACAGGGCTGGGTCCGACACTGAAGCTTTCTTT
cdr3_aa: CASSQDRAGSDTEAFF
v_call: TRBV4-2
d_call: .
clone_size: .
j_call: TRBJ1-1

cdr3_nt: TGTGCCAGCAGCCTCACAGACAATGAGCAGTTCTTC
cdr3_aa: CASSLTDNEQFF
v_call: TRBV5-6
d_call: .
clone_size: .
j_call: TRBJ2-1

cdr3_nt: TGTGCCACGAATAGCGGGGCCGATGAGACCCAGTACTTC
cdr3_aa: CATNSGADETQYF
v_call: TRBV10-3
d_call: TRBD2
clone_size: .
j_call: TRBJ2-5

cdr3_nt: TGCGCCAGCAGCTCTCAGGGGAGAGGCGTAGCAGATACGCAGTATTTT
cdr3_aa: CASSSQGRGVADTQYF
v_call: TRBV5-1
d_call: .
clone_size: .
j_call: TRBJ2-3

cdr3_nt: TGTGCCAGCAGTGGCACCGGGTTTCCGGCAGACGAAAAACTGTTTTTT
cdr3_aa: CASSGTGFPADEKLFF
v_call: TRBV6-1
d_call: .
clone_size: .
j_call: TRBJ1-4

cdr3_nt: TGTGCCAGCAGCAAAGGGGTAGCGGGGGGCCGAAACTCCTACGAGCAGTACTTC
cdr3_aa: CASSKGVAGGRNSYEQYF
v_call: TRBV21-1
d_call: .
clone_size: .
j_call: TRBJ2-7

cdr3_nt: TGCGCCAGCAGCCAAGTCGAGGAGAACTATGGCTACACCTTC
cdr3_aa: CASSQVEENYGYTF
v_call: TRBV4-1
d_call: .
clone_size: .
j_call: TRBJ1-2

cdr3_nt: TGCAGTGCTAGTCGTAGGGTGAGGGCGGGCGATACGCAGTATTTT
cdr3_aa: CSASRRVRAGDTQYF
v_call: TRBV20-1
d_call: .
clone_size: few
j_call: TRBJ2-3

cdr3_nt: TGCGCCAGCCGGGAAGTGCATGGCTACACCTTC
cdr3_aa: CASREVHGYTF
v_call: TRBV5-1
d_call: .
clone_size: .
j_call: TRBJ1-2

cdr3_nt: TGCGCCAGCAGCTTTGGGACTAGCGGGGGAGCCAATACGCAGTATTTT
cdr3_aa: CASSFGTSGGANTQYF
v_call: TRBV5-1
d_call: TRBD2
clone_size: .
j_call: TRBJ2-3

cdr3_nt: TGTGCCAGCAGGCAGATTATAAACTATGGCTACACCTTC
cdr3_aa: CASRQIINYGYTF
v_call: TRBV2
d_call: .
clone_size: .
j_call: TRBJ1-2

cdr3_nt: TGTGCCAGCAGCGGCACAGGGCCCCAGGGCTACACCTTC
cdr3_aa: CASSGTGPQGYTF
v_call: TRBV6-6
d_call: .
clone_size: .
j_call: TRBJ1-2

cdr3_nt: TGTGCCAGCAGCCTGGGGACAGGGATAAACTATGGCTACACCTTC
cdr3_aa: CASSLGTGINYGYTF
v_call: TRBV7-3
d_call: TRBD1
clone_size: .
j_call: TRBJ1-2

cdr3_nt: TGTGCCAGCAGCTTTACAAATTATGGCTACACCTTC
cdr3_aa: CASSFTNYGYTF
v_call: TRBV5-6
d_call: .
clone_size: few
j_call: TRBJ1-2

cdr3_nt: TGTGCCAGCAGCAAATCTTTCTCACGGGGGAGATGGGAGGGCTACACCTTC
cdr3_aa: CASSKSFSRGRWEGYTF
v_call: TRBV21-1
d_call: .
clone_size: .
j_call: TRBJ1-2

cdr3_nt: TGCGCCAGCCAGCGGGGCCACCAAGAGACCCAGTACTTC
cdr3_aa: CASQRGHQETQYF
v_call: TRBV10-1
d_call: TRBD2
clone_size: .
j_call: TRBJ2-5

cdr3_nt: TGTGCCAGCAGCCAAGACCGCTCGGACAGGGGACTGTTTTTT
cdr3_aa: CASSQDRSDRGLFF
v_call: TRBV14
d_call: TRBD1
clone_size: .
j_call: TRBJ1-4

cdr3_nt: TGTGCCAGCAGTACCCAGGCAGCCACCGGGGAGCTGTTTTTT
cdr3_aa: CASSTQAATGELFF
v_call: TRBV7-7
d_call: .
clone_size: .
j_call: TRBJ2-2

cdr3_nt: TGTGCCAGCAGACTCCAGGGATCGGAGACCCAGTACTTC
cdr3_aa: CASRLQGSETQYF
v_call: TRBV5-4
d_call: .
clone_size: .
j_call: TRBJ2-5

cdr3_nt: TGTGCCAGCAGTGAAGCTGGCAGGGGGTGGCAGCCCCAGCATTTT
cdr3_aa: CASSEAGRGWQPQHF
v_call: TRBV6-1
d_call: TRBD1
clone_size: .
j_call: TRBJ1-5

cdr3_nt: TGTGCCAGCAGCGTAGGAGGGTTAGCGGGAATGGAGACCCAGTACTTC
cdr3_aa: CASSVGGLAGMETQYF
v_call: TRBV9
d_call: TRBD2
clone_size: .
j_call: TRBJ2-5

cdr3_nt: TGTGCCAGCAGTGCGGGCCCTGCGGGGAATTCACCCCTCCACTTT
cdr3_aa: CASSAGPAGNSPLHF
v_call: TRBV2
d_call: .
clone_size: .
j_call: TRBJ1-6

cdr3_nt: TGTGCCAGCAGCTCCTTTGGACTGCAAAACTATGGCTACACCTTC
cdr3_aa: CASSSFGLQNYGYTF
v_call: TRBV5-6
d_call: .
clone_size: .
j_call: TRBJ1-2

cdr3_nt: TGCGCCAGCAGCTTGGACACTACTAGCGGGCGCAATGAGCAGTTCTTC
cdr3_aa: CASSLDTTSGRNEQFF
v_call: TRBV5-1
d_call: TRBD2
clone_size: .
j_call: TRBJ2-1

cdr3_nt: TGTGCCAGCAGCCCACAGCAGGGCCTTAACTATGGCTACACCTTC
cdr3_aa: CASSPQQGLNYGYTF
v_call: TRBV3-1/TRBV3-2
d_call: .
clone_size: .
j_call: TRBJ1-2

cdr3_nt: TGTGCCAGCAGCTTTTCACAGTTTCATAGCAATCAGCCCCAGCATTTT
cdr3_aa: CASSFSQFHSNQPQHF
v_call: TRBV5-6
d_call: .
clone_size: .
j_call: TRBJ1-5

cdr3_nt: TGTGCCAGCCACCAGAACTACCTGACTAGCCAGTCATACTTC
cdr3_aa: CASHQNYLTSQSYF
v_call: TRBV2
d_call: TRBD2
clone_size: few
j_call: TRBJ2-7

cdr3_nt: TGTGCCAGCAGCTTTCAGGGGGCGCCAGGCTACACCTTC
cdr3_aa: CASSFQGAPGYTF
v_call: TRBV7-3
d_call: TRBD1
clone_size: few
j_call: TRBJ1-2

cdr3_nt: TGTGCCACCAGTGATTTGGGAGGGGAAAAACTGTTTTTT
cdr3_aa: CATSDLGGEKLFF
v_call: TRBV24-1
d_call: .
clone_size: .
j_call: TRBJ1-4